The rows below give T cell receptor beta chains drawn from one sample of a study of control samples from healthy donors and cancer patients. Using immunoSEQ multiplex PCR, the repertoire was profiled, and TCRdb retains in-frame clones only, with some absent. The sample has tens of thousands of clones, approximately 92% seen once. Sequenced sample: PBMCs. These TCRs come from a man aged 25 to 40 with colorectal cancer. The CDR3 runs from the conserved cysteine through the conserved F or W.

CDR3 protein,CDR3 length,J gene,V gene
CATSRDWDRGTGELFF,16,TRBJ2-2,TRBV15
CASGSGLAGYNEQFF,15,TRBJ2-1,TRBV12-5
CASSVPGQNTGELFF,15,TRBJ2-2,TRBV5-4
CASSLGGAPYTEAFF,15,TRBJ1-1,TRBV5-6
CASSPRTASNQPQHF,15,TRBJ1-5,TRBV27
CASSSRLAGGTDTQYF,16,TRBJ2-3,TRBV11-2
CASSINRYYGYTF,13,TRBJ1-2,TRBV19
CASSFDSTREETQYF,15,TRBJ2-5,TRBV5-1
CSVEEEGGVTGELFF,15,TRBJ2-2,TRBV29-1
CASSEIGEGNEKLFF,15,TRBJ1-4,TRBV2
CASSRQGEDYGYTF,14,TRBJ1-2,TRBV5-1
CASNRGQANYGYTF,14,TRBJ1-2,TRBV19
CASSREVGVYGYTF,14,TRBJ1-2,TRBV6-5
CASSLIGQGAVNEQFF,16,TRBJ2-1,TRBV5-1